This T cell receptor (beta chain) is from a study of blood T cells in healthy people across ages (dated by TCRdb to between 2015 and 2016). With regard to the full study: In model experiments, template switching captured about one uniquely barcoded TCR beta cDNA molecule for every two T cells. Donors of different ages were randomly distributed across sequencing lanes to avoid experimental bias. The donors were divided into four age groups: young (average approximately 17 years), middle-aged (about 40), aged (approximately 64) and long-lived (roughly 82). The study analyzed two additional independent replicas of 1 million unique cDNA reads from the same blood draw for two donors, one aged 18 to 29 and one aged 80 or older. To track age-related changes in TCR beta repertoire diversity, the study relied on deep sequencing normalized with unique cDNA molecular identifiers. What the study reported, not specific to this receptor: Observed TCR beta diversity correlated strongly with the percentage of naive T cells measured by flow cytometry. Estimates of total diversity based on one million sequenced T cells were regarded as lower bounds and as underestimates. Donor CMV infection status was unknown, potentially confounding age-related changes in expanded clonotypes. As age increased, observed TCR beta diversity per million T cells dropped in a roughly linear way, and a significant reduction was already evident by age about 40. The long-lived group showed more naive CD4+ T cells, fewer expanded clones and increased TCR diversity than the aged group, suggesting age selection. Because profiling used bulk unsorted PBMCs, naive and antigen-experienced compartments could not be compared conclusively.

About this clonotype itself: Its antigen remains undetermined. No base quality values were provided; no much bigger clone lies one nucleotide off.

Preparation of the library involved 5' RACE. The data were produced on an Illumina HiSeq 2500. A second PCR of roughly 6 to 11 cycles was run with a J-beta primer mix and a sample-barcoded 5' primer. Each TCR beta cDNA molecule received a unique molecular identifier from a template-switch 5' adaptor carrying 12 random nucleotides. At least 3 million CDR3-containing paired-end reads were obtained from each sample. First-strand cDNA synthesis was performed from all RNA using the Mint cDNA synthesis kit, with priming by a TRBC-specific oligonucleotide. Following uracil-DNA glycosylase treatment, all cDNA underwent a first 18-cycle PCR with the universal primers M1SS and BC2_uni_R. Under the source paper's analysis protocol: Normalization of each sample was performed by random selection of 1 million high-quality reads, each carrying a distinct molecular identifier. Instead of being binned into consensus sequences, reads that shared molecular identifiers were thrown out. MiTCR, with a Q25 quality threshold and the strictest error-elimination algorithm, was used for CDR3 identification, clonotype clustering and error correction. Lower-bound total TCR beta diversity was estimated with a nonparametric unseen species model using Euler transformation. TCRdb handled the public reads itself, with Q25 trimming in fastp and clone calling in MiXCR, and kept productive beta chains. Each CDR3 protein gets just one entry, which takes the most common genes and DNA from the rows behind it. The V and J calls come from TCRdb's annotation, not from the publication. Across this sample there are some 670,000 distinct CDR3 sequences, with 40% to 65% seen only once. About 13% of the sample is held by the ten biggest clonotypes.

Donors were a few dozen systemically healthy Caucasian individuals from Russia aged roughly 6 to 95 years. Approximately 10 milliliters of peripheral blood were collected from each donor into EDTA-treated Vacutainer tubes. Ficoll-Paque density-gradient centrifugation was used to isolate PBMCs, with at least 7 million per sample. Trizol reagent was used to extract total RNA from PBMCs, with at least 5.5 micrograms per sample. Naive CD45RAhigh/CD27high T cell percentages were measured by flow cytometry on a PBMC aliquot from every donor. The cysteine opens and the phenylalanine closes a CDR3 of 15 amino acids. The only DNA kept is the CDR3, 45 bases in frame from the first base. Here V drops 5 bases and J drops 7 bases, and the junction holds 7 bases not matched to any gene. The germline V gene yields ENHRY for CDR1 and SYGVKD for CDR2.

The source material was blood. The receptor's source is a woman older than 75 in good health. The chain employs TRBV10-3 and TRBJ1-4; 10 junctional bases match TRBD1. The CDR3 in this case is CAISYDRGRGEKLFF. The bases are TGTGCCATCAGTTACGACAGGGGGCGAGGTGAAAAACTGTTTTTT.